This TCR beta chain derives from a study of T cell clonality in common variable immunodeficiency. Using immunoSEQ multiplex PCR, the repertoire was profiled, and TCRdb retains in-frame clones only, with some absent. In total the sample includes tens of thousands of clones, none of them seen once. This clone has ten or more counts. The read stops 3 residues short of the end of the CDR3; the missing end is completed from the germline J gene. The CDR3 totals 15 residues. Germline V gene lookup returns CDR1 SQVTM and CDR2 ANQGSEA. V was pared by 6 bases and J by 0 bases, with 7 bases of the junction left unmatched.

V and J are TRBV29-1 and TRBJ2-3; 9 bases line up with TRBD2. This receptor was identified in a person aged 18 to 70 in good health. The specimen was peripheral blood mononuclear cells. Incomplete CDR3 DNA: TGCAGCGTAACTTCGACTAGCGGTAGCACAGATACG. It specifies CSVTSTSGSTDT. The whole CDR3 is CSVTSTSGSTDTQYF.